This is a list of T cell receptor beta chains from one sample in a study of blood T cell repertoires in COVID-19. Profiling relied on immunoSEQ multiplex PCR, and the TCRdb table lists in-frame clones only, not all of them. The sample has about 110,000 clones; over 70% are singletons. Sequences were obtained from peripheral blood. These receptors originate from a human donor with acute or convalescent COVID-19. The donor label of this sample is uncertain. The CDR3 runs from the conserved cysteine through the conserved F or W. A D gene is named only where the DNA matches it firmly. Clone size, where shown, is once, few, many, or a class for clones that have expanded.

>TRBJ2-1|TRBD2|TRBV5-6|.
CASSDLGAGGNNEQFF
>TRBJ2-7|.|TRBV2|.
CASSAASGSWYEQYF
>TRBJ1-5|.|TRBV28|.
CASSLPRQGNQPQHF
>TRBJ2-1|.|TRBV27|.
CASSLDGLFYNEQFF
>TRBJ1-1|TRBD1|TRBV7-9|.
CASTLGQTNTEAFF
>TRBJ1-1|.|TRBV7-2|.
CASSLALNTEAFF
>TRBJ2-2|TRBD1|TRBV11-2|.
CASSRDRAWAGELFF
>TRBJ1-2|TRBD1|TRBV7-9|.
CASSSQGAGGYTF
>TRBJ2-7|.|TRBV28|.
CASSRGLYEQYF
>TRBJ1-1|.|TRBV10-3|.
CAISQEGGTNTEAFF
>TRBJ2-2|.|TRBV1|.
CTSRIQRGAPNTGELFF
>TRBJ2-3|.|TRBV6-5|few
CASIEGSTTDTQYF